These 10 T cell receptor beta chains came from one sample sequenced in a study of cytomegalovirus exposure and HLA in healthy donors. Researchers ran the PCR with 60 Vbeta and 13 Jbeta primers. Only in-frame clones appear in the TCRdb table, and some are missing; sequencing was by immunoSEQ multiplex PCR. The sample shows approximately 160,000 clones, approximately 80% of them seen only once. Sequenced sample: PBMCs. These receptors were taken from a man in his thirties or forties in good health and CMV-seropositive.

The gene calls are TRBV10-3 and TRBJ2-7, with D possibly being TRBD1 (6 bases). The V gene's germline CDR1 is ENHRY and CDR2 SYGVKD. This CDR3 region has 12 residues. Between the trimmed V and J ends, which lost 7 bases and 3 bases, there was a span of 10 bases. The CDR3 protein is CAITPTGYEQYF. CDR3 nucleotides: TGTGCCATCACCCCGACAGGCTACGAGCAGTACTTC.

The chain links TRBV4-3 to TRBJ2-7, with 7 bases matching TRBD1. Germline CDR1 reads LGHNA; CDR2 reads YSLEER. Germline trimming cut 3 bases from V and 1 base from J; bases unmatched to any gene: 3. This CDR3 contains 14 residues. For the CDR3, the DNA is TGCGCCAGCAGCCACCGACAGGGTTCCTACGAGCAGTACTTC. The encoded protein is CASSHRQGSYEQYF.

The V call is TRBV19, the J call TRBJ2-7; maybe TRBD1 (6 bases). The germline gives CDR1 LNHDA, CDR2 SQIVND (reference sequence). This CDR3 is 14 amino acids long. Trimming shortened V by 6 bases and J by 0 bases, and 12 bases separated the two germline ends. CDR3 loop: CASRLTGNSYEQYF. The CDR3 region has the DNA TGTGCCAGTAGGCTGACAGGAAACTCCTACGAGCAGTACTTC.

The genes are TRBV27 and TRBJ2-1; weak D call: TRBD2 (5 bases). Germline CDR1 MNHEY, CDR2 SMNVEV (reference sequence). Trimming stripped 4 bases from V and 6 bases from J, with 10 bases between. CDR3 length: 13 amino acids. CDR3: CASSYAGRNEQFF. The CDR3 bases are TGTGCCAGCAGTTATGCGGGCCGCAATGAGCAGTTCTTC.

The CDR3 is CASSSRTSGRTDTQYF. The CDR3 DNA reads TGTGCCAGCAGCTCCCGGACTAGCGGGAGAACAGATACGCAGTATTTT. V is TRBV7-9 and J is TRBJ2-3; 13 nucleotides line up with TRBD2. The CDR3 is 16 amino acids. CDR1 and CDR2 from the germline V gene are SEHNR and FQNEAQ (reference sequence). The junction had 4 bases not matched to a gene; V was cut back by 4 bases and J by 3 bases.

The CDR3 sequence: CASSITTGAGGYTF. CDR3 DNA sequence: TGCGCCAGCAGCATCACGACAGGGGCGGGTGGCTACACCTTC. The genes are TRBV5-1 and TRBJ1-2, with 8 bases fitting TRBD1. This CDR3 region has 14 residues. Trimming removed 4 bases from V and 7 bases from J; junction bases left unmatched: 9. Germline lookup yields CDR1 SGHRS and CDR2 YFSETQ.

This rearrangement joins TRBV5-1 to TRBJ2-1, with 15 bases identical to TRBD2. The CDR3 runs to 13 residues. Germline V lookup: CDR1 SGHRS, CDR2 YFSETQ. The CDR3 DNA reads as TGCGCTACCCGGGGACTAGCGGGAGGTGAGCAGTTCTTC. Protein product: CATRGLAGGEQFF.

This clone has a handful of counts. The chain links TRBV4-3 to TRBJ2-7, with 9 bases that match TRBD1. J lost 6 bases, V lost 2 bases, and 8 bases had no gene match. The CDR3 totals 15 residues. From germline, CDR1 is LGHNA and CDR2 YSLEER. The CDR3 is CASSQSRGQGFEQYF. In DNA, the CDR3 is TGCGCCAGCAGCCAAAGCCGGGGACAGGGCTTCGAGCAGTACTTC.

For this clone: An end of the junction does not agree with germline; a read error may underlie this. The gene calls are TRBV6-5 and TRBJ1-4; D remains ambiguous. The CDR3 spans 13 residues. Germline V lookup: CDR1 MNHEY, CDR2 SVGAGI. Here the CDR3 reads CASSYPGEAKPFF. The CDR3 nucleotides read TGTGCCAGCAGTTACCCGGGAGAGGCAAAACCGTTTTTT.

The chain has TRBV4-3 and TRBJ2-7, with TRBD2 matching 12 bases. Trimming removed 0 bases from V and 4 bases from J; junction bases left unmatched: 10. The V gene's germline CDR1 is LGHNA and CDR2 YSLEER. CDR3 length: 18 residues. The CDR3 is CASSQEGLAGGPGYEQYF. CDR3 bases: TGCGCCAGCAGCCAAGAAGGGCTAGCGGGGGGGCCAGGTTACGAGCAGTACTTC.